These 17 T cell receptor beta chains were sequenced from one sample in a study of blood T cell repertoires in COVID-19. The table came from immunoSEQ multiplex PCR; TCRdb's copy has only in-frame clones and leaves some out. The sample contains about 350,000 clones, roughly 87% of which appear only once. Sequencing was performed on peripheral blood. The receptors were gathered from a woman aged 60-70 years with COVID-19, enrolled during active disease.

The V and J genes are TRBV18 and TRBJ1-5; D gene ambiguous. This CDR3 has 12 amino acids. Germline V gives CDR1 KGHSH, CDR2 LQKENI. V was shortened by 4 bases and J by 4 bases, with 5 bases between the two germline ends. The CDR3 DNA reads as TGTGCCAGCTCACGGCCGAATCAGCCCCAGCATTTT. This codes for CASSRPNQPQHF.

For the CDR3, the DNA is TGTGCCAGCAGTTACCGGGGAGAGGATGAAAAACTGTTTTTT. It encodes CASSYRGEDEKLFF. The chain carries TRBV6-6 and TRBJ1-4, with D unresolved. V was cut by 2 bases and J by 6 bases, with 10 bases left in between. The V gene's germline CDR1 is MNHNY and CDR2 SVGAGI (reference sequence). The CDR3 is 14 amino acids.

This rearrangement joins TRBV18 to TRBJ1-6; 9 nucleotides align to TRBD1. The germline V gene has CDR1 KGHSH and CDR2 LQKENI. The J segment lost 7 bases and the V segment lost 4 bases, leaving 5 bases of the junction unmatched. There are 15 residues in the CDR3. The CDR3 is CASSRGQGSNSPLHF. In DNA form, the CDR3 reads TGTGCCAGCTCACGGGGACAGGGAAGCAATTCACCCCTCCACTTT.

V gene TRBV5-1 combines with J gene TRBJ1-2, with a weak D call TRBD1 (5 bases). Germline lookup yields CDR1 SGHRS and CDR2 YFSETQ. V was cut by 4 bases and J by 8 bases, with 18 bases left in between. The length of the CDR3 is 14 residues. CDR3 in amino acids: CASSEGLKARGYTF. CDR3 DNA: TGCGCCAGCAGCGAGGGACTTAAGGCCAGAGGCTACACCTTC.

This chain links TRBV2 with TRBJ1-2; possible D gene TRBD1, 6 bases. CDR3 length: 13 residues. The V gene's germline CDR1 is SNHLY and CDR2 FYNNEI. Between the trimmed V and J ends, which lost 5 bases and 8 bases, there was a span of 15 bases. In DNA form, the CDR3 reads TGTGCCAGCAGTATTGACAGGCCCTCCGGCTACACCTTC. Its translation: CASSIDRPSGYTF.

The chain couples TRBV10-2 to TRBJ1-2, with TRBD1 matching over 9 bases. Germline CDR1 and CDR2: WSHSY and SAAADI. The junction had 8 bases not matched to a gene; V was cut back by 2 bases and J by 7 bases. CDR3 size: 15 residues. This CDR3 is CASSEIQGASVGYTF. The CDR3 nucleotides are TGCGCCAGCAGTGAGATACAGGGGGCTTCGGTTGGCTACACCTTC.

This clone was recorded only once. V gene TRBV7-2 combines with J gene TRBJ1-1; tentative D call: TRBD1 (5 bases). This CDR3 is built from 15 residues. Looked up from germline, CDR1 is SGHTA and CDR2 is FQGNSA. V was cut by 2 bases and J by 4 bases, with 14 bases left in between. CDR3 in amino acids: CASSLWGDSSTEAFF. CDR3 in DNA: TGTGCCAGCAGCTTATGGGGGGACTCGAGCACTGAAGCTTTCTTT.

In its sample, this clone was seen a few times. The chain joins TRBV6-5 to TRBJ1-2, with TRBD1 identical over 11 bases. J was trimmed by 10 bases and V by 2 bases; bases with no gene match: 6. The CDR3 is 14 residues long. Germline-derived CDR1 and CDR2 are MNHEY and SVGAGI. The CDR3 nucleotides read TGTGCCAGCAGTTACCTCGGACAGGGGGCAGCCTACACCTTC. Its translation is CASSYLGQGAAYTF.

A single count supports this clone. The chain links TRBV5-1 to TRBJ2-1; 11 bases agree with TRBD2. CDR3 length equals 16 residues. V shed 0 bases, J shed 4 bases, and the junction held 3 bases outside the gene matches. Looked up from germline, CDR1 is SGHRS and CDR2 is YFSETQ. The CDR3 sequence: CASSLASGGYYNEQFF. The DNA of the CDR3 is TGCGCCAGCAGCTTGGCTAGCGGGGGGTATTACAATGAGCAGTTCTTC. Drawing the rest from reference TRBV5-1 and TRBJ2-1, the complete variable domain is KAGVTQTPRYLIKTRGQQVTLSCSPISGHRSVSWYQQTPGQGLQFLFEYFSETQRNKGNFPGRFSGRQFSNSRSEMNVSTLELGDSALYLCASSLASGGYYNEQFFGPGTRLTVL.

This clone was observed a single time. This sequence joins TRBV18 and TRBJ2-1; 13 positions agree with TRBD2. V dropped 0 bases and J dropped 7; count of bases not matched to a gene: 3. The germline V gene encodes CDR1 KGHSH and CDR2 LQKENI. The CDR3 has 16 residues. As DNA, the CDR3 is TGTGCCAGCTCACCACCGGCACTAGCGGGGGGGAATGAGCAGTTCTTC. It yields the protein CASSPPALAGGNEQFF. The full variable domain, in which reference TRBV18 and TRBJ2-1 provide the parts outside the CDR3, is NAGVMQNPRHLVRRRGQEARLRCSPMKGHSHVYWYRQLPEEGLKFMVYLQKENIIDESGMPKERFSAEFPKEGPSILRIQQVVRGDSAAYFCASSPPALAGGNEQFFGPGTRLTVL.

The genes are TRBV3-1 (or the pseudogene TRBV3-2) and TRBJ1-6; TRBD1 aligns across 9 bases. The V segment lost 6 bases and the J segment 8 bases; nucleotides outside the gene matches: 5. Germline V gene data show CDR1 as LGHDT and CDR2 as YNNKEL (reference sequence). This CDR3 is built from 14 residues. The CDR3 loop reads CASSTHRGHSPLHF. CDR3 coding DNA: TGTGCCAGCAGTACGCACAGGGGGCATTCACCCCTCCACTTT.

CDR3 bases: TGTGCCAGCAGGACCCATGCGACGGGGTATGGCTACACCTTC. It encodes CASRTHATGYGYTF. V is TRBV6-5 and J is TRBJ1-2; no clear D. The germline V and J ends were trimmed by 6 bases and 5 bases, with 16 bases remaining between them. This CDR3 contains 14 residues. Germline CDR1 and CDR2: MNHEY and SVGAGI.

The gene calls are TRBV28 and TRBJ1-6; TRBD1 matches 7 bases. V lost 5 bases to trimming and J lost 5 bases; unmatched junction nucleotides: 9. The germline gives CDR1 MDHEN, CDR2 SYDVKM. The CDR3 consists of 16 residues. CDR3 sequence reads: CASSPSAGGHNSPLHF. The CDR3 DNA follows: TGTGCCAGCAGTCCATCGGCAGGGGGTCATAATTCACCCCTCCACTTT.

This sequence joins TRBV30 and TRBJ1-1; no clear D gene. The V gene's germline CDR1 is GTSNPN and CDR2 SVGIG (reference sequence). The CDR3 sequence is 15 residues long. V was pared by 2 bases and J by 1 base, with 14 bases between. The CDR3 bases are TGTGCCTGGAGTCTTTCAGAGACTAGGAACACTGAAGCTTTCTTT. Its protein product is CAWSLSETRNTEAFF. The full variable domain, with the rest looked up from reference TRBV30 and TRBJ1-1, is SQTIHQWPATLVQPVGSPLSLECTVEGTSNPNLYWYRQAAGRGLQLLFYSVGIGQISSEVPQNLSASRPQDRQFILSSKKLLLSDSGFYLCAWSLSETRNTEAFFGQGTRLTVV.

In DNA, the CDR3 is TGTGCCAGCAGCTTGGTGGGAGGAAACACTGAAGCTTTCTTT. Its translation: CASSLVGGNTEAFF. This chain uses TRBV5-5 with TRBJ1-1; D uncertain. Trimming cost V 0 bases and J 2 bases, with 8 bases left between them. CDR1 is SGHKS and CDR2 is YYEKEE in the germline V gene (reference sequence). The CDR3 has 14 residues.

The rearrangement uses TRBV28 and TRBJ2-7, with 7 bases fitting TRBD1. This CDR3 spans 14 amino acids. Germline values: CDR1 MDHEN, CDR2 SYDVKM. V lost 5 bases, J lost 1 base, and 5 bases stayed unmatched. CDR3 residues: CASSGMGQSYEQYF. CDR3 nucleotides: TGTGCCAGCAGTGGGATGGGACAGTCCTACGAGCAGTACTTC.

The chain combines TRBV4-1 with TRBJ1-3; a weak D match, TRBD1 (5 bases). The CDR3 extends over 16 amino acids. V lost 0 bases, J lost 3 bases, and 12 bases lay in between. The V gene's germline CDR1 is MGHRA and CDR2 YSYEKL. The CDR3 DNA sequence: TGCGCCAGCAGCCAAGACACAGGAAAAGGTGGAAACACCATATATTTT. It is translated as CASSQDTGKGGNTIYF.